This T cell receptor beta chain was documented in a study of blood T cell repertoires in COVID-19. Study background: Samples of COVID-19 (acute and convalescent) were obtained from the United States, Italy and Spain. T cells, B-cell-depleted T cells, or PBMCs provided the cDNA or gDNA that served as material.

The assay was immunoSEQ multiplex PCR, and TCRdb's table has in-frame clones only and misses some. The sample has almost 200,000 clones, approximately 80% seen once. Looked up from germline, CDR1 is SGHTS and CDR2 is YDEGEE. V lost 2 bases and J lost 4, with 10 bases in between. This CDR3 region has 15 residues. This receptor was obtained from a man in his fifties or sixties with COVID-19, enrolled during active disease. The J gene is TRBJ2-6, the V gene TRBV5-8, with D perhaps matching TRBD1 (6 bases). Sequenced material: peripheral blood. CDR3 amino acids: CASSLQGRGANVLTF. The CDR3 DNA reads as TGTGCCAGCAGCTTACAGGGACGGGGGGCCAACGTCCTGACTTTC.